This is a list of T cell receptor beta chains from one sample in a study of graft-versus-host responses after intestinal transplantation. Sequenced by immunoSEQ multiplex PCR; TCRdb stores in-frame clones only, minus some. The sample includes about 47,000 clones, 85% to 95% of them seen just once. These receptors' targets are unknown. Sample: unstimulated CD8+ T cells sorted from spleen or lymph node cells, taken before transplant. Every receptor here comes from a human donor who was the organ donor for an intestinal transplant. Both conserved end residues are part of each CDR3. Each record gives: V gene, CDR3 length, J gene, D gene, clone size, CDR3 protein, CDR3 DNA. A D gene is named only where the DNA matches it firmly. Only part of the rows carry a size: once, few, many, or a class if the clone is expanded.

V gene: TRBV19; CDR3 length: 16; J gene: TRBJ1-5; D gene: -; clone size: -; CDR3 protein: CASSIRQAPFYQPQHF; CDR3 DNA: TGTGCCAGTAGTATACGACAGGCGCCCTTTTATCAGCCCCAGCATTTT
V gene: TRBV4-1; CDR3 length: 14; J gene: TRBJ2-5; D gene: -; clone size: -; CDR3 protein: CASSENGVQETQYF; CDR3 DNA: TGCGCCAGCAGCGAAAATGGGGTCCAAGAGACCCAGTACTTC
V gene: TRBV6-5; CDR3 length: 13; J gene: TRBJ2-1; D gene: -; clone size: -; CDR3 protein: CASSRTAGVEQFF; CDR3 DNA: TGTGCCAGCAGTCGCACCGCTGGGGTTGAGCAGTTCTTC
V gene: TRBV6-6; CDR3 length: 14; J gene: TRBJ2-2; D gene: TRBD1; clone size: -; CDR3 protein: CASTSDRAAGELFF; CDR3 DNA: TGTGCCAGCACCTCGGACAGGGCCGCCGGGGAGCTGTTTTTT
V gene: TRBV27; CDR3 length: 16; J gene: TRBJ2-1; D gene: TRBD2; clone size: -; CDR3 protein: CASSFGGGGLVNEQFF; CDR3 DNA: TGTGCCAGCAGTTTTGGGGGGGGAGGTCTGGTTAATGAGCAGTTCTTC
V gene: TRBV14; CDR3 length: 16; J gene: TRBJ1-2; D gene: -; clone size: -; CDR3 protein: CASSQDKSPGLYGYTF; CDR3 DNA: TGTGCCAGCAGCCAAGATAAGTCTCCCGGACTTTATGGCTACACCTTC
V gene: TRBV7-7; CDR3 length: 15; J gene: TRBJ2-5; D gene: -; clone size: -; CDR3 protein: CASSLEHSYQETQYF; CDR3 DNA: TGTGCCAGCAGCTTAGAGCACAGCTACCAAGAGACCCAGTACTTC
V gene: TRBV6-1; CDR3 length: 16; J gene: TRBJ1-5; D gene: -; clone size: -; CDR3 protein: CASSETRGAKNQPQHF; CDR3 DNA: TGTGCCAGCAGTGAAACTCGGGGGGCTAAAAATCAGCCCCAGCATTTT
V gene: TRBV6-1; CDR3 length: 15; J gene: TRBJ2-5; D gene: TRBD1; clone size: -; CDR3 protein: CASSETSDREETQYF; CDR3 DNA: TGTGCCAGCAGTGAAACCTCGGACAGGGAAGAGACCCAGTACTTC
V gene: TRBV21-1; CDR3 length: 14; J gene: TRBJ2-3; D gene: -; clone size: -; CDR3 protein: CASSKGPHTDTQYF; CDR3 DNA: TGTGCCAGCAGCAAAGGTCCCCACACAGATACGCAGTATTTT
V gene: TRBV6-1; CDR3 length: 15; J gene: TRBJ1-5; D gene: TRBD1; clone size: once; CDR3 protein: CASSRQGLGNQPQHF; CDR3 DNA: TGTGCCAGCAGCCGACAGGGGTTGGGCAATCAGCCCCAGCATTTT
V gene: TRBV9; CDR3 length: 11; J gene: TRBJ2-1; D gene: -; clone size: -; CDR3 protein: CASSVGGEQFF; CDR3 DNA: TGTGCCAGCAGCGTAGGGGGTGAGCAGTTCTTC
V gene: TRBV4-1; CDR3 length: 17; J gene: TRBJ1-1; D gene: -; clone size: -; CDR3 protein: CASSQEQAYLAYAEAFF; CDR3 DNA: TGCGCCAGCAGCCAAGAACAGGCATACCTTGCTTACGCTGAAGCTTTCTTT
V gene: TRBV30; CDR3 length: 13; J gene: TRBJ1-1; D gene: -; clone size: -; CDR3 protein: CAWSVGGATEAFF; CDR3 DNA: TGTGCCTGGAGTGTAGGGGGGGCAACTGAAGCTTTCTTT
V gene: TRBV28; CDR3 length: 11; J gene: TRBJ2-7; D gene: -; clone size: -; CDR3 protein: CASSQIYEQYF; CDR3 DNA: TGTGCCAGCAGTCAAATCTACGAGCAGTACTTC
V gene: TRBV7-6; CDR3 length: 14; J gene: TRBJ1-1; D gene: -; clone size: -; CDR3 protein: CASSLGYGNTEAFF; CDR3 DNA: TGTGCCAGCAGCTTAGGATACGGGAACACTGAAGCTTTCTTT
V gene: TRBV9; CDR3 length: 14; J gene: TRBJ2-7; D gene: -; clone size: -; CDR3 protein: CASREDQQSYEQYF; CDR3 DNA: TGTGCCAGCAGAGAAGACCAGCAGTCCTACGAGCAGTACTTC
V gene: TRBV5-1; CDR3 length: 13; J gene: TRBJ1-2; D gene: -; clone size: -; CDR3 protein: CASSLHENYGYTF; CDR3 DNA: TGCGCCAGCAGCTTGCACGAGAACTATGGCTACACCTTC
V gene: TRBV7-2; CDR3 length: 18; J gene: TRBJ1-6; D gene: TRBD1; clone size: -; CDR3 protein: CASSSTIWADRVDSPLHF; CDR3 DNA: TGTGCCAGCAGCTCAACGATATGGGCTGACAGGGTCGATTCACCCCTCCACTTT
V gene: TRBV27; CDR3 length: 15; J gene: TRBJ1-2; D gene: -; clone size: -; CDR3 protein: CASRDSRGGGSGYTF; CDR3 DNA: TGTGCCAGCAGGGATAGCCGGGGGGGAGGGAGCGGCTACACCTTC
V gene: TRBV27; CDR3 length: 17; J gene: TRBJ2-6; D gene: TRBD1; clone size: -; CDR3 protein: CASTTRDRSSGANVLTF; CDR3 DNA: TGTGCCAGCACCACTAGGGACAGGAGCTCTGGGGCCAACGTCCTGACTTTC
V gene: TRBV7-2; CDR3 length: 15; J gene: TRBJ2-7; D gene: TRBD2; clone size: -; CDR3 protein: CASSPPSGGPYEQYF; CDR3 DNA: TGTGCCAGCAGCCCCCCTAGCGGGGGCCCCTACGAGCAGTACTTC
V gene: TRBV9; CDR3 length: 12; J gene: TRBJ2-3; D gene: -; clone size: -; CDR3 protein: CASSALTDTQYF; CDR3 DNA: TGTGCCAGCAGCGCCCTCACAGATACGCAGTATTTT
V gene: TRBV27; CDR3 length: 13; J gene: TRBJ1-1; D gene: -; clone size: -; CDR3 protein: CASSPFVIGGAFF; CDR3 DNA: TGTGCCAGCAGCCCCTTTGTGATTGGGGGAGCTTTCTTT
V gene: TRBV7-8; CDR3 length: 13; J gene: TRBJ2-7; D gene: -; clone size: -; CDR3 protein: CASSLQPAYEQYF; CDR3 DNA: TGTGCCAGCAGCTTGCAGCCAGCTTACGAGCAGTACTTC
V gene: TRBV28; CDR3 length: 15; J gene: TRBJ1-1; D gene: -; clone size: -; CDR3 protein: CASSLPQDQGTEAFF; CDR3 DNA: TGTGCCAGCAGTTTACCACAGGATCAGGGCACTGAAGCTTTCTTT
V gene: TRBV5-1; CDR3 length: 13; J gene: TRBJ1-1; D gene: TRBD1; clone size: -; CDR3 protein: CASSDTGAAEGFF; CDR3 DNA: TGCGCCAGCAGTGATACAGGGGCGGCTGAGGGTTTCTTT
V gene: TRBV27; CDR3 length: 15; J gene: TRBJ1-6; D gene: -; clone size: -; CDR3 protein: CASSLTFLANSPLHF; CDR3 DNA: TGTGCCAGCAGTTTAACCTTCTTAGCCAATTCACCCCTCCACTTT
V gene: TRBV9; CDR3 length: 17; J gene: TRBJ1-2; D gene: -; clone size: -; CDR3 protein: CASSASSPQGGSYGYTF; CDR3 DNA: TGTGCCAGCAGCGCTAGCTCGCCCCAGGGTGGGAGCTATGGCTACACCTTC
V gene: TRBV6-6; CDR3 length: 16; J gene: TRBJ1-3; D gene: TRBD1; clone size: -; CDR3 protein: CASSATGGVSGNTIYF; CDR3 DNA: TGTGCCAGCAGTGCGACAGGGGGTGTCTCTGGAAACACCATATATTTT
V gene: TRBV27; CDR3 length: 14; J gene: TRBJ2-7; D gene: TRBD2; clone size: -; CDR3 protein: CASSFRGETYEQYF; CDR3 DNA: TGTGCCAGCAGTTTCCGGGGGGAAACCTACGAGCAGTACTTC
V gene: TRBV5-1; CDR3 length: 13; J gene: TRBJ1-3; D gene: -; clone size: -; CDR3 protein: CASTGDTGNTIYF; CDR3 DNA: TGCGCCAGCACAGGGGACACTGGAAACACCATATATTTT
V gene: TRBV28; CDR3 length: 15; J gene: TRBJ2-7; D gene: -; clone size: -; CDR3 protein: CASSFLRVGVYEQYF; CDR3 DNA: TGTGCCAGCAGTTTCTTGAGGGTGGGGGTCTACGAGCAGTACTTC
V gene: TRBV18; CDR3 length: 12; J gene: TRBJ2-7; D gene: -; clone size: -; CDR3 protein: CAGSPNRHEQYF; CDR3 DNA: TGTGCCGGCTCACCAAATCGACACGAGCAGTACTTC
V gene: TRBV6-5; CDR3 length: 14; J gene: TRBJ2-1; D gene: TRBD1; clone size: -; CDR3 protein: CASGGQGGDNEQFF; CDR3 DNA: TGTGCCAGCGGGGGACAGGGTGGTGACAATGAGCAGTTCTTC